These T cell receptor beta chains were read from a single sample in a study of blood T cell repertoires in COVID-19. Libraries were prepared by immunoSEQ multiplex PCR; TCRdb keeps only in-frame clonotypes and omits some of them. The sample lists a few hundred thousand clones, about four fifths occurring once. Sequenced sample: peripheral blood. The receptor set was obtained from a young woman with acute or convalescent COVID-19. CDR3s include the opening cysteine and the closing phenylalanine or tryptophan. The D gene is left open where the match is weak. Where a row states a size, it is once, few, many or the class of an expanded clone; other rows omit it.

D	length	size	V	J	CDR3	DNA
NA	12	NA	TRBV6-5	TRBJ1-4	CASGQVNEKLFF	TGTGCCAGCGGGCAGGTTAATGAAAAACTGTTTTTT
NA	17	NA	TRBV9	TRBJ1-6	CASSEGQGSPYNSPLHF	TGTGCCAGCAGCGAGGGGCAGGGGTCCCCCTATAATTCACCCCTCCACTTT
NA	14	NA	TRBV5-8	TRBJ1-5	CASSLAGVGQPQHF	TGTGCCAGCAGCTTGGCAGGGGTTGGGCAGCCCCAGCATTTT
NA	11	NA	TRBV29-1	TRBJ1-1	CSVARTVDSFF	TGCAGCGTTGCAAGGACCGTGGACAGCTTCTTT
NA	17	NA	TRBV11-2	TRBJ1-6	CASRIIGRSSYNSPLHF	TGTGCCAGCAGGATAATCGGGAGAAGCTCCTATAATTCACCCCTCCACTTT
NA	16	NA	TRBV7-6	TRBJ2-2	CASSATGGVFLGELFF	TGTGCCAGCAGCGCTACAGGGGGGGTGTTCCTCGGGGAGCTGTTTTTT
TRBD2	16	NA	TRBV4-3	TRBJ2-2	CASSSTSGANTGELFF	TGCGCCAGCAGCTCCACTAGCGGGGCCAACACCGGGGAGCTGTTTTTT
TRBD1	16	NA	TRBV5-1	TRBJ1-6	CASSPLGDRINSPLHF	TGCGCCAGCAGCCCCCTGGGGGACAGAATTAATTCACCCCTCCACTTT
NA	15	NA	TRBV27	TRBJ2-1	CASSPYQTAYNEQFF	TGTGCCAGCAGTCCATACCAGACAGCTTACAATGAGCAGTTCTTC
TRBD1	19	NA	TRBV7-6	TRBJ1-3	CASSLVTGSRRSSGNTIYF	TGTGCCAGCAGCTTAGTGACAGGGTCAAGACGGAGCTCTGGAAACACCATATATTTT
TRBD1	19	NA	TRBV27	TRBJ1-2	CASSSATLKPGQINYGYTF	TGTGCCAGCAGTTCCGCGACCTTAAAACCGGGACAGATAAACTATGGCTACACCTTC
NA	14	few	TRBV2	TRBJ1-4	CASSVGGVNEKLFF	TGTGCCAGCAGCGTCGGGGGGGTTAATGAAAAACTGTTTTTT
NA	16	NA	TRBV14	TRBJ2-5	CASSQGPQVLKETQYF	TGTGCCAGCAGCCAAGGACCACAGGTCCTCAAAGAGACCCAGTACTTC
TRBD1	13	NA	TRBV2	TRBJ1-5	CASKGQGGQPQHF	TGTGCCAGCAAAGGACAGGGCGGGCAGCCCCAGCATTTT
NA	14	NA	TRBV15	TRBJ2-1	CATSKWSSYNEQFF	TGTGCCACCAGCAAATGGAGTTCCTACAATGAGCAGTTCTTC
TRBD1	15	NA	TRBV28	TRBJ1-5	CASRQDRGTVQPQHF	TGTGCCAGCAGACAAGACAGGGGAACTGTTCAGCCCCAGCATTTT